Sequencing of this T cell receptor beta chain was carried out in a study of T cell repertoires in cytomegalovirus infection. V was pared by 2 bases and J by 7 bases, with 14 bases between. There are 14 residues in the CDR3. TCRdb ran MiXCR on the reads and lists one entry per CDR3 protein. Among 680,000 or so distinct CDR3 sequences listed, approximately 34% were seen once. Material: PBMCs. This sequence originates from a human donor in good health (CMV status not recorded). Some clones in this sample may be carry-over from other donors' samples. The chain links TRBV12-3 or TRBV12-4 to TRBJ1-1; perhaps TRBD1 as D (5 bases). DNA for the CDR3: TGTGCCAGCAGTTTAAAGAGAGGGGTCAATGAAGCTTTCTTT. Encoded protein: CASSLKRGVNEAFF.